The TCR beta chain under discussion was sequenced for a study of Ad26.COV2.S vaccination and SARS-CoV-2 variants. Trimming removed 7 bases from V and 0 bases from J, with 9 bases in between. This CDR3 spans 13 amino acids. Treatment reported: roughly 19 received Ad26.COV2.S at low or high dose, single or two shots; roughly five received placebo; per-sample allocation not given. Specimens were obtained on day 63 following the first vaccine or placebo injection. Within Boston, the person who donated was an adult of 18-55 years. This clone was seen only once. The protocol was immunoSEQ multiplex PCR, while the TCRdb copy is restricted to in-frame clones and leaves out a portion. The repertoire consists of roughly 350,000 clones, with about 86% occurring once and the leading ten covering approximately 11%.

The rearrangement links TRBV12-3 or TRBV12-4 to TRBJ2-5; D remains ambiguous. The specimen was peripheral blood, collected in a trial of Ad26.COV2.S vaccine versus placebo. The sequence was collected from a person aged 18-65 years who received the Ad26.COV2.S COVID-19 vaccine or a placebo. CDR3 DNA: TGTGCCAGCACCCTGGCAGACCAAGAGACCCAGTACTTC. As protein: CASTLADQETQYF.